A single sample is the source of the 32 T cell receptor beta chains below, sequenced in a study of technical replicates of blood from a handful of donors. The method was immunoSEQ multiplex PCR; TCRdb's version includes in-frame clones alone and lacks a portion of them. This sample has roughly 100,000 clones, with more than 90% found just once. The sequenced material came from T cells isolated from PBMCs. These receptors were collected from a human donor in good health.

The V call is TRBV18, the J call TRBJ2-7; 7 nucleotides match TRBD1. Unmatched junction bases numbered 12, after V lost 1 base and J lost 9 bases. This CDR3 has 15 amino acids. Germline V lookup: CDR1 KGHSH, CDR2 LQKENI. The CDR3 spells CASSPRTDRVIGQYF. The CDR3 coding sequence is TGTGCCAGCTCACCACGCACCGACAGGGTGATAGGGCAGTACTTC.

This clone showed up just once. J is TRBJ2-1 and V is TRBV20-1; D remains ambiguous. Looked up from germline, CDR1 is DFQATT and CDR2 is SNEGSKA (reference sequence). V lost 3 bases and J lost 9, with 9 bases in between. This CDR3 is built from 11 residues. CDR3 DNA: TGCAGTGCTAGTCAAGCTGGTGAGCAGTTCTTC. Amino acids: CSASQAGEQFF.

This chain joins TRBV28 and TRBJ2-7; 9 nucleotides agree with TRBD1. V was pared by 2 bases and J by 2 bases, with 7 bases of the junction left unmatched. This CDR3 is 16 amino acids long. CDR1 MDHEN and CDR2 SYDVKM come from the germline V gene. The CDR3 loop is CASSLNRGRGAYEQYF. DNA of the CDR3: TGTGCCAGCAGTTTAAACAGGGGGCGTGGGGCCTACGAGCAGTACTTC.

The chain is built from TRBV29-1 and TRBJ1-3; 10 bases are a match to TRBD1. Losses at the gene ends were 8 bases for V and 4 bases for J; bases not matched to a gene: 8. Germline V gene lookup returns CDR1 SQVTM and CDR2 ANQGSEA. The CDR3 runs 14 residues. The chain's CDR3 is CSTLDRGMGNTIYF. The CDR3 nucleotides are TGCAGCACTTTGGACAGGGGGATGGGAAACACCATATATTTT.

The chain combines TRBV28 with TRBJ1-2, with D possibly matching TRBD1 (5 bases). In germline, CDR1 is MDHEN, CDR2 SYDVKM. CDR3 size: 14 residues. Trimming removed 3 bases from V and 7 bases from J, with 15 bases in between. DNA for the CDR3: TGTGCCAGCAGTTTGATGGGGCGCATCGGTGGCTACACCTTC. Protein sequence: CASSLMGRIGGYTF.

This rearrangement joins TRBV4-1 to TRBJ1-5, with 9 bases lining up with TRBD1. Germline trimming cut 2 bases from V and 2 bases from J; bases unmatched to any gene: 4. The CDR3 has 16 residues. Germline CDR1 is MGHRA and CDR2 is YSYEKL. Written as DNA, the CDR3 is TGCGCCAGCAGCCAAAAGTGGACAGGGGGCAATCAGCCCCAGCATTTT. Amino acid sequence: CASSQKWTGGNQPQHF.

This clone was counted once. The chain uses TRBV6-5 and TRBJ2-7; a possible D gene is TRBD2 (6 bases). The CDR3 is made up of 13 amino acids. Looked up from germline, CDR1 is MNHEY and CDR2 is SVGAGI. Trimming took 5 bases from V and 3 from J, leaving 11 bases between them. The CDR3 DNA reads as TGTGCCAGCAGTCGAGGGACTTACTACGAGCAGTACTTC. Translating it yields CASSRGTYYEQYF.

The V gene is TRBV28, the J gene TRBJ1-2; TRBD1 matches 9 bases. The CDR3 extends over 17 amino acids. V was pared by 4 bases and J by 8 bases, with 17 bases of the junction left unmatched. Per the germline V gene, CDR1 is MDHEN and CDR2 is SYDVKM. CDR3 DNA sequence: TGTGCCAGCAGTTCCGCCGGGACAGGGCTATCGGGATGGGGCTACACCTTC. It is translated as CASSSAGTGLSGWGYTF.

The genes are TRBV5-1 and TRBJ1-1; maybe TRBD1 (5 bases). The length of the CDR3 is 12 residues. Per germline, CDR1 SGHRS and CDR2 YFSETQ. V lost 5 bases, J lost 1 base, and 6 bases lay in between. The CDR3, as DNA: TGCGCCAGCAGGGGGGGGAACACTGAAGCTTTCTTT. This gives the protein CASRGGNTEAFF.

This rearrangement joins TRBV6-5 to TRBJ1-1, with D perhaps matching TRBD1 (5 bases). Looked up from germline, CDR1 is MNHEY and CDR2 is SVGAGI. The CDR3 loop spans 14 amino acids. Trimming took off 2 bases at V and 3 bases at J, with 10 bases between the two ends. CDR3 amino acids: CASSYDGDYTEAFF. The DNA of the CDR3 is TGTGCCAGCAGTTACGACGGGGACTACACTGAAGCTTTCTTT.

This sequence joins TRBV14 and TRBJ1-2, with TRBD1 as a possible D gene (5 bases). CDR1 SGHDN and CDR2 FVKESK come from the germline V gene. Trimming took off 1 base at V and 8 bases at J, with 11 bases between the two ends. This CDR3 comprises 13 residues. The CDR3, as DNA: TGTGCCAGCAGCCAAGTAAGGGGTTGGGGCTACACCTTC. Translation: CASSQVRGWGYTF.

V gene TRBV28 combines with J gene TRBJ2-1, with TRBD2 matching over 10 bases. The V gene end was trimmed by 8 bases and the J gene end by 3 bases; junction bases not matched to a gene: 4. Germline V gives CDR1 MDHEN, CDR2 SYDVKM. This CDR3 comprises 14 residues. The CDR3 spells CASETSGDYNEQFF. The DNA of the CDR3 is TGTGCCAGCGAAACTAGCGGGGACTACAATGAGCAGTTCTTC.

The rearrangement uses TRBV7-6 and TRBJ2-7; 10 bases match TRBD2. Germline-derived CDR1 and CDR2 are SGHVS and FNYEAQ. The CDR3 sequence is 18 residues long. V trimming: 1 base; J trimming: 3 bases; junction bases outside the gene matches: 12. CDR3 in DNA: TGTGCCAGCAGCTTAGTTAGCGGGGGGCCGAGTGGTGGCTACGAGCAGTACTTC. As protein: CASSLVSGGPSGGYEQYF. Full variable domain (remainder filled in from reference TRBV7-6 and TRBJ2-7): GAGVSQSPRYKVTKRGQDVALRCDPISGHVSLYWYRQALGQGPEFLTYFNYEAQQDKSGLPNDRFSAERPEGSISTLTIQRTEQRDSAMYRCASSLVSGGPSGGYEQYFGPGTRLTVT.

This chain connects TRBV1 to TRBJ1-2. TRBV1 is annotated as a pseudogene. The CDR3 covers 15 residues. The DNA of the CDR3 is TGCACCAGCAGCCGTAGCGGGGGGAGGGAATATGGCTACACCTTC. Translating it yields CTSSRSGGREYGYTF.

CDR3 region: CASSQGFKTGTVANTGELFF. CDR3 bases: TGCGCCAGCAGCCAAGGGTTTAAGACGGGGACAGTCGCGAACACCGGGGAGCTGTTTTTT. V is TRBV4-1 and J is TRBJ2-2, with 7 positions matching TRBD1. Germline V gives CDR1 MGHRA, CDR2 YSYEKL. Trimming removed 1 base from V and 0 bases from J; junction bases left unmatched: 14. This CDR3 is 20 amino acids long.

The rearrangement joins TRBV5-1 to TRBJ2-3; D perhaps matches TRBD2 (6 bases). Trimming shortened V by 0 bases and J by 2 bases, and 10 bases separated the two germline ends. The length of the CDR3 is 15 residues. The germline CDR1 and CDR2 sequences are SGHRS and YFSETQ. This CDR3 reads CASSLAGTLTDTQYF. The CDR3 DNA sequence: TGCGCCAGCAGCTTGGCGGGGACTCTCACAGATACGCAGTATTTT.

A single count supports this clone. V and J are TRBV19 and TRBJ2-1; TRBD2 is a possible D gene (7 bases). The CDR3 contains 15 residues. The V end was cut by 6 bases, the J end by 2 bases, with 14 bases between. Per the germline V gene, CDR1 is LNHDA and CDR2 is SQIVND (reference sequence). The DNA of the CDR3 is TGTGCCAGTAGGAGCCTGGGGGGGCCCTACAATGAGCAGTTCTTC. Translated: CASRSLGGPYNEQFF.

This rearrangement joins TRBV19 to TRBJ1-2; TRBD1 agrees at 8 bases. Germline CDR1 and CDR2: LNHDA and SQIVND (reference sequence). The CDR3 sequence is 14 residues long. The V and J ends lost 6 bases and 4 bases, in that order; junction bases with no gene match: 7. The CDR3 DNA sequence: TGTGCCAGTAGGGGGGGGACAGGCGCCTATGGCTACACCTTC. Translation: CASRGGTGAYGYTF.

This chain links TRBV11-2 with TRBJ1-2; possible D gene TRBD1, 5 bases. The CDR3 runs to 12 residues. The V and J ends lost 6 bases and 2 bases respectively, with 7 bases between them. From germline, CDR1 is SGHAT and CDR2 FQNNGV. For the CDR3, the DNA is TGTGCCAGCAGGCAGGGAAACTATGGCTACACCTTC. Its translation is CASRQGNYGYTF.

The rearrangement uses TRBV28 and TRBJ2-1; D ambiguous. V was cut by 6 bases and J by 10 bases, with 13 bases left in between. The germline V gene encodes CDR1 MDHEN and CDR2 SYDVKM. The CDR3 runs 12 residues. This CDR3 reads CASSPHFKEQFF. For the CDR3, the DNA is TGTGCCAGCAGCCCACATTTCAAGGAGCAGTTCTTC.

This sequence joins TRBV5-4 and TRBJ2-3; TRBD1 matches 8 bases. The CDR3 consists of 14 residues. Germline trimming cut 8 bases from V and 1 base from J; bases unmatched to any gene: 6. CDR1 is SGHNT and CDR2 is YYREEE in the germline V gene (reference sequence). DNA of the CDR3: TGTGCCAGTCAAAACAGGGGGGGCACAGATACGCAGTATTTT. It codes for CASQNRGGTDTQYF.

CDR3 DNA sequence: TGTGCCAGCTCCCCAGTCAGCGGGACTACCTACGAGCAGTACTTC. This sequence encodes CASSPVSGTTYEQYF. This chain uses TRBV18 with TRBJ2-7, with 7 bases that match TRBD2. The germline CDR1 and CDR2 sequences are KGHSH and LQKENI. V lost 6 bases, J lost 2 bases, and 10 bases stayed unmatched. The length of the CDR3 is 15 residues.

The rearrangement joins TRBV2 to TRBJ1-4, with TRBD1 matching over 8 bases. Germline values: CDR1 SNHLY, CDR2 FYNNEI. The J segment lost 3 bases and the V segment lost 2 bases, leaving 2 bases of the junction unmatched. The CDR3 extends over 15 amino acids. CDR3 bases: TGTGCCAGCAGTGAACAGGACAGGGCTAATGAAAAACTGTTTTTT. Protein sequence: CASSEQDRANEKLFF.

This chain links TRBV4-1 with TRBJ2-7; 8 bases line up with TRBD2. Trimming removed 4 bases from V and 7 bases from J; junction bases left unmatched: 3. Germline loops: CDR1 MGHRA, CDR2 YSYEKL. The CDR3 sequence is 12 residues long. This CDR3 reads CASSLLAGEQYF. The CDR3 nucleotides read TGCGCCAGCAGCCTCTTAGCGGGAGAGCAGTACTTC.

The chain couples TRBV5-1 to TRBJ2-1, with TRBD1 matching 11 bases. V was pared by 4 bases and J by 4 bases, with 7 bases of the junction left unmatched. This CDR3 spans 16 amino acids. Germline V gives CDR1 SGHRS, CDR2 YFSETQ. CDR3 residues: CASSLSGQGGYNEQFF. For the CDR3, the DNA is TGCGCCAGCAGCCTATCGGGACAGGGGGGATACAATGAGCAGTTCTTC.

V usage is TRBV18 and J usage is TRBJ1-2; 7 bases align to TRBD1. The CDR3 consists of 16 residues. With 3 bases clipped from V and 2 bases from J, the junction kept 9 bases outside the gene matches. Germline V gene data show CDR1 as KGHSH and CDR2 as LQKENI. The CDR3 bases are TGTGCCAGCTCACCGACAACAGGGGAATTCAACTATGGCTACACCTTC. Its protein product is CASSPTTGEFNYGYTF. The variable domain in full, with the rest retrieved from reference TRBV18 and TRBJ1-2, is NAGVMQNPRHLVRRRGQEARLRCSPMKGHSHVYWYRQLPEEGLKFMVYLQKENIIDESGMPKERFSAEFPKEGPSILRIQQVVRGDSAAYFCASSPTTGEFNYGYTFGSGTRLTVV.

This clone was counted once. This chain connects TRBV5-4 to TRBJ2-2; 9 bases match TRBD2. The length of the CDR3 is 16 residues. The trim removed 4 bases at V and 2 bases at J, leaving 6 bases unmatched. In germline, CDR1 is SGHNT, CDR2 YYREEE (reference sequence). The CDR3 loop reads CASSPQRGANTGELFF. CDR3 nucleotides: TGTGCCAGCAGCCCCCAGCGGGGGGCTAACACCGGGGAGCTGTTTTTT.

This chain connects TRBV7-2 to TRBJ2-3; 11 positions agree with TRBD2. This CDR3 spans 17 amino acids. Germline values: CDR1 SGHTA, CDR2 FQGNSA. The J segment lost 11 bases and the V segment lost 6 bases, leaving 19 bases of the junction unmatched. The CDR3 reads CASRHKGGLADPRGQYF. The CDR3 DNA follows: TGTGCCAGCAGACATAAGGGGGGACTAGCGGATCCTCGGGGGCAGTATTTT.

The chain joins TRBV5-4 to TRBJ2-3; unclear D gene. Between the trimmed V and J ends, which lost 0 bases and 5 bases, there was a span of 4 bases. The CDR3 spans 12 residues. Germline CDR1 is SGHNT and CDR2 is YYREEE (reference sequence). The CDR3: CASSLELDTQYF. CDR3 nucleotide sequence: TGTGCCAGCAGCTTGGAACTAGATACGCAGTATTTT.

This sequence joins TRBV19 and TRBJ1-4; no definite D call. This CDR3 spans 15 amino acids. Germline V gives CDR1 LNHDA, CDR2 SQIVND (reference sequence). V lost 5 bases and J lost 0, with 10 bases in between. CDR3 in amino acids: CASSHYRATNEKLFF. The CDR3 DNA reads as TGTGCCAGTAGTCACTACCGAGCAACTAATGAAAAACTGTTTTTT.

The chain carries TRBV9 and TRBJ2-2; no clear D gene. Germline CDR1 is SGDLS and CDR2 is YYNGEE. Trimming stripped 2 bases from V and 0 bases from J, with 8 bases between. The CDR3 is 15 residues long. The CDR3 DNA reads as TGTGCCAGCAGCGTCTCAACTTCGAACACCGGGGAGCTGTTTTTT. It yields the protein CASSVSTSNTGELFF.

To note about this clone: The same CDR3 is also encoded by other DNA sequences in this sample. The chain couples TRBV5-1 to TRBJ2-2; a weak D match, TRBD1 (6 bases). V lost 1 base to trimming and J lost 0 bases, with 7 bases between them. There are 15 residues in the CDR3. Per the germline V gene, CDR1 is SGHRS and CDR2 is YFSETQ. DNA for the CDR3: TGCGCCAGCAGCTTGACAGGGCCGAACACCGGGGAGCTGTTTTTT. The encoded protein is CASSLTGPNTGELFF.